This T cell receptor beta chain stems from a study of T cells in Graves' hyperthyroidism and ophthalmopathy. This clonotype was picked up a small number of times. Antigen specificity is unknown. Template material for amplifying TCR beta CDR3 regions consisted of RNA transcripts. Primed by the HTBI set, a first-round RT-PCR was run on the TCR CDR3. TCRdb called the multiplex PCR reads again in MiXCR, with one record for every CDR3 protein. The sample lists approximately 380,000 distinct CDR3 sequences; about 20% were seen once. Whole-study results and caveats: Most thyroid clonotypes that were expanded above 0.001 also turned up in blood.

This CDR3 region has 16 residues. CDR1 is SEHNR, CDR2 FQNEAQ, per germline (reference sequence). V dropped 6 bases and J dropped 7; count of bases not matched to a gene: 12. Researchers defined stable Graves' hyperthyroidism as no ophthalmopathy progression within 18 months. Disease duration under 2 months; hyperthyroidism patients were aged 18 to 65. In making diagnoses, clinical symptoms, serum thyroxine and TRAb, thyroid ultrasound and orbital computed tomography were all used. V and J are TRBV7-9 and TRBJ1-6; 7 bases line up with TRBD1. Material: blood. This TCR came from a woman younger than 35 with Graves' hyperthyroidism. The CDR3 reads CASRNRGPEENSPLHF. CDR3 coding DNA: TGTGCCAGCAGGAACAGGGGACCCGAGGAGAATTCACCCCTCCACTTT.